The sequence of this T cell receptor (beta chain) was determined in a study of cytomegalovirus exposure and HLA in healthy donors. The PCR had 60 Vbeta and 13 Jbeta primers. Clones were sequenced by immunoSEQ multiplex PCR, and TCRdb holds only the in-frame ones, with some missing. Of 150,000 to 200,000 clones listed, 65% to 80% are singletons. The CDR3 consists of 16 residues. After removal of 4 bases from V and 2 bases from J, the junction contained 6 bases not matched to a gene. Germline values: CDR1 SGHNT, CDR2 YYREEE (reference sequence). The sequence derives from a female donor in good health and CMV-seronegative. This sequence joins TRBV5-4 and TRBJ2-6, with 7 bases that match TRBD1. The sequenced sample was PBMCs. The CDR3 here is CASSDDRAAGANVLTF. The CDR3 DNA reads TGTGCCAGCAGCGATGACAGGGCTGCTGGGGCCAACGTCCTGACTTTC.